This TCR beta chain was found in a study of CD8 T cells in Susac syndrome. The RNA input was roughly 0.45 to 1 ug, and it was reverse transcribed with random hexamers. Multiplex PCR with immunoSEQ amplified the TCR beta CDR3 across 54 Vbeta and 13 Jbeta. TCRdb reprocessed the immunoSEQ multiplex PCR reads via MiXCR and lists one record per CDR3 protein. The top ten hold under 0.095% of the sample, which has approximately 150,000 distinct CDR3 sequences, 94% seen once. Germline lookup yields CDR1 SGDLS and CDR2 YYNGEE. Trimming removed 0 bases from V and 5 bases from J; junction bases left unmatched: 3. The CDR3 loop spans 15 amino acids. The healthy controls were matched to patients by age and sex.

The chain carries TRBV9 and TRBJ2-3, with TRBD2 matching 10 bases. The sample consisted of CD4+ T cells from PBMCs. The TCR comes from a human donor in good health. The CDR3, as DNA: TGTGCCAGCAGCGTAGGGACTAGCGGCGTAGATACGCAGTATTTT. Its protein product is CASSVGTSGVDTQYF.